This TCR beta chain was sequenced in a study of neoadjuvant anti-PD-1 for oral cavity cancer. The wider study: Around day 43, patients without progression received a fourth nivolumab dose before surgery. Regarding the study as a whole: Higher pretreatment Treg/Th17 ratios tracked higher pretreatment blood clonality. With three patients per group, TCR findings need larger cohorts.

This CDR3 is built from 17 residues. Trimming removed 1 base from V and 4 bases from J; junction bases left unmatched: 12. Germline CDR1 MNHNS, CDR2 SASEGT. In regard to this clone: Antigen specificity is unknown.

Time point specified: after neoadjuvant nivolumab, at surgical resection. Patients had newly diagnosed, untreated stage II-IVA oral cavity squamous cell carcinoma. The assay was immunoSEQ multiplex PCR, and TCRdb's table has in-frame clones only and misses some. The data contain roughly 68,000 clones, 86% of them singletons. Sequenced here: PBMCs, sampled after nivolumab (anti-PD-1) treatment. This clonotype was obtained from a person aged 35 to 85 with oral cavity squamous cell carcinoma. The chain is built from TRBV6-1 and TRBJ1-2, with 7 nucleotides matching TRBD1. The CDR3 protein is CASSEVGKGAWVYGYTF. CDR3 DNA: TGTGCCAGCAGTGAAGTGGGCAAGGGGGCTTGGGTCTATGGCTACACCTTC.